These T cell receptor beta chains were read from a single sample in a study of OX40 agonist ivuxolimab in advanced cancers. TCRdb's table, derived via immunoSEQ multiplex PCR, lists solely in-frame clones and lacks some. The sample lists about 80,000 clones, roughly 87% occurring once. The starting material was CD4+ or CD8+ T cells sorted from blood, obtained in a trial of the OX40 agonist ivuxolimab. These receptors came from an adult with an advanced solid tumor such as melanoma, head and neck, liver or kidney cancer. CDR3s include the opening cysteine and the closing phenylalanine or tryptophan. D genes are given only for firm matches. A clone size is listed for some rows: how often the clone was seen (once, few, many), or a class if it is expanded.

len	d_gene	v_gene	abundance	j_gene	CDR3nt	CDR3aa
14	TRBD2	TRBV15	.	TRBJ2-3	TGTGCCACCAGCAAGGGACTAGCGGTGGAAACGCAGTATTTT	CATSKGLAVETQYF
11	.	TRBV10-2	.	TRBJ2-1	TGCGCCAGCAGTGAGTCGTCGAAGCAGTTCTTC	CASSESSKQFF
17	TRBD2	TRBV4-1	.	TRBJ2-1	TGCGCCAGCAGCCCCCACCACACGGGAGGAAGAAATAATGAGCAGTTCTTC	CASSPHHTGGRNNEQFF
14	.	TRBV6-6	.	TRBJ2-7	TGTGCCAGCAGCGCCACGGACTTCTCCTACGAGCAGTACTTC	CASSATDFSYEQYF
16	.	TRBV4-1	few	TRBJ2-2	TGCGCCAGCAGCCAAGTGCTCAATGGGGACACCGGGGAGCTGTTTTTT	CASSQVLNGDTGELFF
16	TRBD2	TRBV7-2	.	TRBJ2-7	TGTGCCAGCAGCCCCCGCCCGGGCGGGAGGTTTTACGAGCAGTACTTC	CASSPRPGGRFYEQYF
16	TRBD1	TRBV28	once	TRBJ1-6	TGTGCCAGCAGGGGGACAGGGGGATTGGGGTATTCACCCCTCCACTTT	CASRGTGGLGYSPLHF
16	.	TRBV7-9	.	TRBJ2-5	TGTGCCAGCAGCTTAGTTGATCGGGGCGGTCAAGAGACCCAGTACTTC	CASSLVDRGGQETQYF
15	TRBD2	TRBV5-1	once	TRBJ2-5	TGCGCCAGCAGCCAGGGACTAGCGGGGGAAGAGACCCAGTACTTC	CASSQGLAGEETQYF
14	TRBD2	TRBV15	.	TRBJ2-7	TGTGCCACCAGCAGGGGGGGGTCCGGGTACGAGCAGTACTTC	CATSRGGSGYEQYF
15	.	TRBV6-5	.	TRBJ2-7	TGTGCCAGCAGTCGTGGCGGAACGACCTCCTACGAGCAGTACTTC	CASSRGGTTSYEQYF
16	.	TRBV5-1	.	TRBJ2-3	TGCGCCAGCAGCGCTGGACTCCTTACTGGGACAGATACGCAGTATTTT	CASSAGLLTGTDTQYF
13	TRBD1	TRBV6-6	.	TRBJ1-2	TGTGCCAGCAGTACAGACAGGGGGGTAGGCTACACCTTC	CASSTDRGVGYTF
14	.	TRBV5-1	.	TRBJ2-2	TGCGCCAGCAGCTTGGGACAGAACACCGGGGAGCTGTTTTTT	CASSLGQNTGELFF
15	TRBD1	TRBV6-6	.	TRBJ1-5	TGTGCCAGCAGTTACTCACAGGGGAGAAATCAGCCCCAGCATTTT	CASSYSQGRNQPQHF
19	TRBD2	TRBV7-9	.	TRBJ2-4	TGTGCCAGCAGCTTCTTGACTAGCGGGGCCTCCAGGGCCAAAAACATTCAGTACTTC	CASSFLTSGASRAKNIQYF
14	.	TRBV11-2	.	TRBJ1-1	TGTGCCAGCAGCTTCCTTCGACAGGCACCCGAAGCTTTCTTT	CASSFLRQAPEAFF
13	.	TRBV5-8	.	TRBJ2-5	TGTGCCAGCAGCCTTTCGGGGGAAGGGACCCAGTACTTC	CASSLSGEGTQYF
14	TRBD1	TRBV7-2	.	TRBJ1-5	TGTGCCAGCAGCCCCGACAGGGGTGGCCAGCCCCAGCATTTT	CASSPDRGGQPQHF
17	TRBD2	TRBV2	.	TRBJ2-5	TGTGCCAGCAGTTTCCGTGTGGCGGGGGGGGCTTTAGAGACCCAGTACTTC	CASSFRVAGGALETQYF
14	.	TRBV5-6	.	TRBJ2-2	TGTGCCAGCAGGGGGGTTTCGAACACCGGGGAGCTGTTTTTT	CASRGVSNTGELFF
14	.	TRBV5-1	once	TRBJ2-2	TGCGCCAGCAGCTTGGCCGCGGTTACCGGGGAGCTGTTTTTT	CASSLAAVTGELFF
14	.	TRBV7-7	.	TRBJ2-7	TGTGCCAGCAGCCCTGGGGGGAGCTCCTACGAGCAGTACTTC	CASSPGGSSYEQYF
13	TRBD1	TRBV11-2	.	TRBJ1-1	TGTGCCAGCAGCCCGCGGGCAGGGGGTGAAGCTTTCTTT	CASSPRAGGEAFF
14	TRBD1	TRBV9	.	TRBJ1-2	TGTGCCAGCAGCGTAGGGACAGGGTCTCTGGGCTACACCTTC	CASSVGTGSLGYTF
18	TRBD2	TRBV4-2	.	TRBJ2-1	TGTGCCAGCAGGGCCGTACCTAGCGGGAGGGCCGAGTACAATGAGCAGTTCTTC	CASRAVPSGRAEYNEQFF
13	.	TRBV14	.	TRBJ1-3	TGTGCCAGCAGTCTGGGGGGTGGAAACACCATATATTTT	CASSLGGGNTIYF
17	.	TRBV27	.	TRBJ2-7	TGTGCCAGCAGTTTAGAGCCCCTAGTAGGCAGTCCCTACGAGCAGTACTTC	CASSLEPLVGSPYEQYF
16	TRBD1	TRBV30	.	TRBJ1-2	TGTGCCTGGACCAGGACAGGACAGGGCCGGCACTATGGCTACACCTTC	CAWTRTGQGRHYGYTF
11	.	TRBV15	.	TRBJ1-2	TGTGCAACAAACTCCCGGTATGGCTACACCTTC	CATNSRYGYTF
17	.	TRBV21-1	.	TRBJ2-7	TGTGCCAGCAGCAAAGAGAGACTAGCGGGAGCGAAGCGCGAGCAGTACTTC	CASSKERLAGAKREQYF
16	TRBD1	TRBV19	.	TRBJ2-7	TGTGCCAGTACCTTCGCTCTGGGACAGGGGTTCGACGAGCAGTACTTC	CASTFALGQGFDEQYF
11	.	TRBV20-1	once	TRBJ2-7	TGCAGTGCCAGTCGGGGTGGCGAGCAGTACTTC	CSASRGGEQYF
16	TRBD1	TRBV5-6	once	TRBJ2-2	TGTGCCAGCAGCTGGCCAGGGACAGGGGGCACCGGGGAGCTGTTTTTT	CASSWPGTGGTGELFF
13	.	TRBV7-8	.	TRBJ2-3	TGTGCCAGCAGCCCCTGGGGCACAGATACGCAGTATTTT	CASSPWGTDTQYF
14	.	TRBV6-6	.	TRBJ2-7	TGTGCCAGCAGTTACGGGCAGGGTTCCTACGAGCAGTACTTC	CASSYGQGSYEQYF
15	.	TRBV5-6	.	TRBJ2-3	TGTGCCAGCAGCTGGACCGGGGGCGTAACAGATACGCAGTATTTT	CASSWTGGVTDTQYF
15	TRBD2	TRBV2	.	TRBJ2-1	TGTGCCAGCAGCTCCGGGACTAGGGGGTACAATGAGCAGTTCTTC	CASSSGTRGYNEQFF
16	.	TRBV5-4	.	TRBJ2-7	TGTGCCAGCAGCTCCCATGGGGGGGGCCTCCCTTACGAGCAGTACTTC	CASSSHGGGLPYEQYF
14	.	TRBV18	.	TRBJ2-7	TGTGCCAGCTCACGTTTCGAGTTCGCCTACGAGCAGTACTTC	CASSRFEFAYEQYF
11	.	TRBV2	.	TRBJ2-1	TGTGCCAGCAGCGCAGACAATGAGCAGTTCTTC	CASSADNEQFF
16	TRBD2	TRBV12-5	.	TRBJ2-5	TGTGCTAGTGGCCCACCCTCTAGCGGGGAACAAGAGACCCAGTACTTC	CASGPPSSGEQETQYF
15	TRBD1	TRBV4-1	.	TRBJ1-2	TGCGCCAGCAGCCAAGGGGACAGTCTTATATATGGCTACACCTTC	CASSQGDSLIYGYTF
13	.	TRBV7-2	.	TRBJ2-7	TGTGCCAGCAGCTTAGCGCATGATGGAGAGCAGTACTTC	CASSLAHDGEQYF